These T cell receptor beta chains were read from a single sample in a study of tumor-infiltrating lymphocytes in primary liver carcinoma. One entry per CDR3 protein results from TCRdb running MiXCR on the multiplex PCR reads. The sample holds 300,000 to 350,000 distinct CDR3 sequences, about 65% seen once. Material for sequencing was peripheral blood. The receptors stem from a man in his forties or fifties with primary liver carcinoma and hepatitis B virus infection. CDR3s include the opening cysteine and the closing phenylalanine or tryptophan. A D gene is named only where the DNA matches it firmly. Some rows mark clone size as missing; the rest say once, few, many or name a class of expanded clone.

v_gene: TRBV28; len: 14; j_gene: TRBJ1-4; abundance: few; d_gene: -; CDR3aa: CASSLPGINEKLFF; CDR3nt: TGTGCCAGCAGTTTACCAGGGATTAATGAAAAACTGTTTTTT
v_gene: TRBV11-2; len: 13; j_gene: TRBJ2-3; abundance: -; d_gene: -; CDR3aa: CANSIGSTYTQYF; CDR3nt: TGTGCCAACTCTATCGGAAGCACATATACGCAGTATTTT
v_gene: TRBV11-2; len: 12; j_gene: TRBJ1-1; abundance: many; d_gene: TRBD1; CDR3aa: CASSLTGGQAFF; CDR3nt: TGTGCCAGCAGCCTGACAGGGGGACAAGCTTTCTTT
v_gene: TRBV28; len: 13; j_gene: TRBJ1-2; abundance: few; d_gene: -; CDR3aa: CASSFRDSGGYTF; CDR3nt: TGTGCCAGCAGTTTCAGGGACTCTGGAGGCTACACCTTC
v_gene: TRBV11-1; len: 14; j_gene: TRBJ2-5; abundance: many; d_gene: TRBD2; CDR3aa: CASSKRLAVETQYF; CDR3nt: TGTGCCAGCAGCAAAAGACTAGCGGTAGAGACCCAGTACTTC
v_gene: TRBV28; len: 11; j_gene: TRBJ1-1; abundance: -; d_gene: -; CDR3aa: CASRVWTEAFF; CDR3nt: TGTGCCAGCAGGGTGTGGACTGAAGCTTTCTTT
v_gene: TRBV20-1; len: 17; j_gene: TRBJ2-7; abundance: -; d_gene: TRBD2; CDR3aa: CSANLPLAGRRSYEQYF; CDR3nt: TGCAGTGCAAATCTCCCCTTAGCGGGACGTAGATCCTACGAGCAGTACTTC
v_gene: TRBV6-5; len: 16; j_gene: TRBJ2-3; abundance: few; d_gene: -; CDR3aa: CASSYSRVTATDTQYF; CDR3nt: TGTGCCAGCAGTTACTCGAGGGTCACCGCCACAGATACGCAGTATTTT
v_gene: TRBV11-2; len: 14; j_gene: TRBJ2-7; abundance: -; d_gene: -; CDR3aa: CTSSFGTQSYEHYF; CDR3nt: TGTACCAGCAGCTTCGGGACTCAGTCATACGAGCATTACTTC
v_gene: TRBV5-1; len: 12; j_gene: TRBJ2-7; abundance: few; d_gene: TRBD2; CDR3aa: CAGASGSYEQYF; CDR3nt: TGCGCCGGGGCTAGCGGGAGCTACGAGCAGTACTTC
v_gene: TRBV6-5; len: 17; j_gene: TRBJ2-5; abundance: many; d_gene: TRBD2; CDR3aa: CASSYYGTSGRFETQYF; CDR3nt: TGTGCCAGCAGTTATTACGGGACTAGCGGGAGGTTTGAGACCCAGTACTTC
v_gene: TRBV29-1; len: 14; j_gene: TRBJ2-2; abundance: -; d_gene: -; CDR3aa: CSVGEQCGAGELFF; CDR3nt: TGCAGCGTTGGAGAACAGTGTGGAGCCGGGGAACTGTTTTTT
v_gene: TRBV11-3; len: 13; j_gene: TRBJ2-1; abundance: -; d_gene: -; CDR3aa: CASSFIGKDEQFF; CDR3nt: TGTGCCAGCAGCTTTATCGGTAAGGATGAGCAGTTCTTC
v_gene: TRBV6-2/TRBV6-3; len: 18; j_gene: TRBJ1-5; abundance: few; d_gene: TRBD1; CDR3aa: CASSYSLGQDYSNQPQHF; CDR3nt: TGTGCCAGCAGTTACAGTTTGGGACAGGATTATAGCAATCAGCCCCAGCATTTT
v_gene: TRBV14; len: 15; j_gene: TRBJ1-4; abundance: -; d_gene: -; CDR3aa: CASSQDQTGNEKLFF; CDR3nt: TGTGCCAGCAGCCAAGATCAAACAGGGAATGAAAAACTGTTTTTT
v_gene: TRBV7-3; len: 16; j_gene: TRBJ2-3; abundance: -; d_gene: TRBD2; CDR3aa: CASSSVAGGSTDRQYF; CDR3nt: TGTGCCAGCAGCTCCGTAGCGGGAGGGAGCACAGATAGGCAGTATTTT
v_gene: TRBV6-2/TRBV6-3; len: 16; j_gene: TRBJ2-7; abundance: -; d_gene: TRBD1; CDR3aa: CTSSYRARQGSYEQYF; CDR3nt: TGTACCAGCAGTTATCGGGCTCGACAGGGTTCCTACGAGCAGTACTTC
v_gene: TRBV12-3/TRBV12-4; len: 12; j_gene: TRBJ2-5; abundance: -; d_gene: -; CDR3aa: CASSVRQEAQYF; CDR3nt: TGTGCCAGCAGTGTAAGACAAGAGGCCCAGTACTTC
v_gene: TRBV4-1; len: 14; j_gene: TRBJ1-2; abundance: many; d_gene: -; CDR3aa: CASSQDRKGSGYTF; CDR3nt: TGCGCCAGCAGCCAAGATCGGAAGGGTAGTGGCTACACCTTC
v_gene: TRBV29-1; len: 13; j_gene: TRBJ2-1; abundance: -; d_gene: TRBD1; CDR3aa: CSVEGVGQGKQFF; CDR3nt: TGCAGCGTTGAAGGTGTCGGACAGGGTAAACAGTTCTTC
v_gene: TRBV11-3; len: 13; j_gene: TRBJ2-1; abundance: -; d_gene: -; CDR3aa: CARSLDGPGEQFF; CDR3nt: TGTGCCAGGAGCTTAGACGGTCCCGGCGAGCAGTTCTTC
v_gene: TRBV19; len: 13; j_gene: TRBJ1-1; abundance: -; d_gene: -; CDR3aa: CATAANMGTEAFF; CDR3nt: TGTGCCACGGCCGCCAATATGGGCACTGAAGCTTTCTTT